This T cell receptor beta chain derives from a study of vaccination and CD4 T cells after COVID-19. Study context: Post-COVID draws followed diagnosis by a median roughly 93 days (range 35 to 161). The stimulus for the cells was overlapping spike peptides derived from SARS-CoV-2, HCoV-NL63, HCoV-OC43 and HCoV-229E. Controls had a CEFX pool, an HIV-1 Nef pool, or no peptide added.

Oncomine TCR Beta short-read sequencing was applied to DNA from cultured CD4+ T cells. TCRdb itself ran the PCR reads through MiXCR, one entry per CDR3 protein. The sample holds more than 10,000 distinct CDR3 sequences; roughly 66% are singletons and the top ten take just over 7%. Germline CDR1 reads DFQATT; CDR2 reads SNEGSKA (reference sequence). J was trimmed by 1 base and V by 1 base; bases with no gene match: 5. This CDR3 has 16 residues. A word on this clonotype: As yet, its antigen is unknown.

As to treatment: roughly 10-day PBMC culture with coronavirus spike peptide pools or control peptides (ViraFEST assay). V usage is TRBV20-1 and J usage is TRBJ2-1; TRBD2 matches at 9 bases. The sequencing used CD4+ T cells from blood, cultured in vitro, collected before SARS-CoV-2 vaccination. The clonotype comes from a human donor who had recovered from COVID-19. CDR3 in amino acids: CSARVPSGTSYNEQFF. The CDR3 DNA sequence: TGCAGTGCTAGAGTCCCTAGCGGGACTTCCTACAATGAGCAGTTCTTC.